In its sample, the clone carrying this TCR beta chain was seen many times. In making TCR cDNA, 5'RACE template switching added a universal primer site and UMIs to it. MiXCR was run by TCRdb on the 5' RACE reads, yielding one entry per CDR3 protein. The sample has about 5,800 distinct CDR3 sequences, about 6% seen once. This record belongs to a study of T cells after yellow fever vaccination. This CDR3 region has 14 residues. Trimming removed 3 bases from V and 7 bases from J, with 15 bases in between. The germline CDR1 and CDR2 sequences are SGHTA and FQGNSA. The origin of this receptor is a man between 18 and 35 years old who received the YFV17D yellow fever vaccine. This sample comprised PBMCs, either bulk or a sorted T-cell subset (CD4+, CD8+, memory, or dextramer-sorted; not recorded which), obtained roughly 14 days after the first yellow fever vaccination. This chain joins TRBV7-2 and TRBJ1-2; D possibly corresponds to TRBD1 (6 bases). In DNA form, the CDR3 reads TGTGCCAGCAGCTTGGGGAACTACAGGGTTGGCTACACCTTC. Translation gives CASSLGNYRVGYTF.